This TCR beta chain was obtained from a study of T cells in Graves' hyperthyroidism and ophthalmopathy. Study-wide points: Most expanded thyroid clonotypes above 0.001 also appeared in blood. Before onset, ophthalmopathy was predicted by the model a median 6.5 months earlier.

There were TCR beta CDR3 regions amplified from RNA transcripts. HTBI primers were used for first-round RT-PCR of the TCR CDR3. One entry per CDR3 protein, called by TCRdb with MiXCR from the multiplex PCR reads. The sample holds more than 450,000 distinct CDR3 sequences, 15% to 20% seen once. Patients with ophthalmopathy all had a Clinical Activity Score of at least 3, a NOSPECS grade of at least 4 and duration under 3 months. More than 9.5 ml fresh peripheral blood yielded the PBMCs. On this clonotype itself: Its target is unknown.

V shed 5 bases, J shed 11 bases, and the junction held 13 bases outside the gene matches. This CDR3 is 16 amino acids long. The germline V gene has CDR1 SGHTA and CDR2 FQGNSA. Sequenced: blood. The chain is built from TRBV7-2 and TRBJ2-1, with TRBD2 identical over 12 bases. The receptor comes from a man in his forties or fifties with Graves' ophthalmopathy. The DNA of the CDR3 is TGTGCCAGCAGCCCTAGCGGGGGGGGGGGGGGGGAGAAGCAGTTCTTC. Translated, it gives CASSPSGGGGGEKQFF.